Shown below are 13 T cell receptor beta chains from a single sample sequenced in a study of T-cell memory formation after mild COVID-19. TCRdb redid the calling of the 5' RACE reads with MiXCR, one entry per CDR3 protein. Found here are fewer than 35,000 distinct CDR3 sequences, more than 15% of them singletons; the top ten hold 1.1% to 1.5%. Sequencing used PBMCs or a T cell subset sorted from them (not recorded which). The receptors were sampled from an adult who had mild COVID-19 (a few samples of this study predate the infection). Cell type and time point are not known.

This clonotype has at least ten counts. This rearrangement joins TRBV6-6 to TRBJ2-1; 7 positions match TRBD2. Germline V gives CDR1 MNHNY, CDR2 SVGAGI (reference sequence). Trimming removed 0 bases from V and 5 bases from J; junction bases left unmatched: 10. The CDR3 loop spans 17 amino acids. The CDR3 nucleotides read TGTGCCAGCAGTTACTCGTTAACGGGGGGAACAAACAATGAGCAGTTCTTC. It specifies CASSYSLTGGTNNEQFF.

The DNA of the CDR3 is TGTGCCAGCAGCTCCTCCGGGACCCCTTCTTCCTCTGGGGCCAACGTCCTGACTTTC. Protein: CASSSSGTPSSSGANVLTF. This chain uses TRBV11-1 with TRBJ2-6; TRBD1 or TRBD2 may be the D gene (5 bases each). The CDR3 is made up of 19 amino acids. Trimming pared 4 bases from V and 0 bases from J, leaving 19 bases between. Germline CDR1 and CDR2: SGHAT and FQDESV (reference sequence).

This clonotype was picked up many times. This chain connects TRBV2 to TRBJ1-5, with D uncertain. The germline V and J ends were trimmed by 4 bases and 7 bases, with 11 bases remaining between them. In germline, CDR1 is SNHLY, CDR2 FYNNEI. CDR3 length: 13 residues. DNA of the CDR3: TGTGCCAGCAGTGTTCTCCGCCACCAGCCCCAGCATTTT. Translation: CASSVLRHQPQHF. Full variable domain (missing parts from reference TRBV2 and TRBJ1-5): EPEVTQTPSHQVTQMGQEVILRCVPISNHLYFYWYRQILGQKVEFLVSFYNNEISEKSEIFDDQFSVERPDGSNFTLKIRSTKLEDSAMYFCASSVLRHQPQHFGDGTRLSIL.

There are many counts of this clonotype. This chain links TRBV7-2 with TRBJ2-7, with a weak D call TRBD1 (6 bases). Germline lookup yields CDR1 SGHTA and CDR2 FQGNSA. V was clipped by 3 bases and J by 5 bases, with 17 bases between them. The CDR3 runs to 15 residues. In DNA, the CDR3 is TGTGCCAGCAGCTTCGGCAGGGGTTCGTTTAACGAGCAGTACTTC. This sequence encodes CASSFGRGSFNEQYF.

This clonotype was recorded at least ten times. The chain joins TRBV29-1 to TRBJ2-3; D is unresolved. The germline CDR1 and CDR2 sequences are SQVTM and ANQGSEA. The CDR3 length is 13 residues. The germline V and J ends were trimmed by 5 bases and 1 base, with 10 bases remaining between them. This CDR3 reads CSVLIGGTDTQYF. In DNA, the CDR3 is TGCAGCGTTCTGATCGGTGGCACAGATACGCAGTATTTT.

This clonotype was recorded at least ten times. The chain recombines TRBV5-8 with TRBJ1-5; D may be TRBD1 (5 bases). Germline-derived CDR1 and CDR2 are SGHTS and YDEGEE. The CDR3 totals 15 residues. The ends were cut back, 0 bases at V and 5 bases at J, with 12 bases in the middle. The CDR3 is CASSLAWDRDQPQHF. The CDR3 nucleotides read TGTGCCAGCAGCTTGGCTTGGGACCGAGATCAGCCCCAGCATTTT.

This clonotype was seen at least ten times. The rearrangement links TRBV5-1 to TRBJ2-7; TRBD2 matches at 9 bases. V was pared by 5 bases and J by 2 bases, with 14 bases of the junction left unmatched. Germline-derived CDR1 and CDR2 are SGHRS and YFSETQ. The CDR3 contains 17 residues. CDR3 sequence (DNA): TGCGCCAGCAGTCTAATGATAGCGGGAGACCCTGCCTACGAGCAGTACTTC. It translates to CASSLMIAGDPAYEQYF.

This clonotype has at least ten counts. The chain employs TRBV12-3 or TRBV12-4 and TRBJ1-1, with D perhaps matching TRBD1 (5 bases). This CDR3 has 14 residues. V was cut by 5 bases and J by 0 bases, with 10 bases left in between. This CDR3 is CASSPGTLNTEAFF. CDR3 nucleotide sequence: TGTGCCAGCAGTCCCGGGACGTTGAACACTGAAGCTTTCTTT.

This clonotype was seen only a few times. In DNA, the CDR3 is TGTGCCAGCTCCACGGACAGGGCGCGTAATTCACCCCTCCACTTT. It yields the protein CASSTDRARNSPLHF. The rearrangement links TRBV18 to TRBJ1-6; 8 bases fit TRBD1. The length of the CDR3 is 15 residues. The trim removed 6 bases at V and 6 bases at J, leaving 7 bases unmatched. Germline CDR1 reads KGHSH; CDR2 reads LQKENI.

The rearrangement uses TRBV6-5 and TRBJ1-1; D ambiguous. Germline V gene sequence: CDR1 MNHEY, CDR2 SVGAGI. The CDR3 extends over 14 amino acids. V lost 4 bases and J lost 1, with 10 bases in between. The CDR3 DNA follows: TGTGCCAGCAGTTCGACGCGGGGGAACACTGAAGCTTTCTTT. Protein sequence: CASSSTRGNTEAFF.

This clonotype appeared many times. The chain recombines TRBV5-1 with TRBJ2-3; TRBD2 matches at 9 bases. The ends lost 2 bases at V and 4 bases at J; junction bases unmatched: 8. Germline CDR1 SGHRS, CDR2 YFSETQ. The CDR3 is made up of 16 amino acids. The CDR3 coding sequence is TGCGCCAGCAGCTTTACTGTTAGCGGGAGCGCAGATACGCAGTATTTT. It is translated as CASSFTVSGSADTQYF.

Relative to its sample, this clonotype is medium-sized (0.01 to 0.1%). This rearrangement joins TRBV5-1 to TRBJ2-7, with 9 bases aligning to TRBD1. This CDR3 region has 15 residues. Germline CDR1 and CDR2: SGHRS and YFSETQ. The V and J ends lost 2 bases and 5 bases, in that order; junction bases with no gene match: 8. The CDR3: CASSFSGDRADEQYF. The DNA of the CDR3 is TGCGCCAGCAGCTTTTCCGGGGACAGGGCGGACGAGCAGTACTTC.

The chain's CDR3 is CASSSKQGVETEAFF. DNA for the CDR3: TGTGCCAGCAGTTCCAAGCAGGGGGTAGAGACTGAAGCTTTCTTT. The chain combines TRBV12-3 or TRBV12-4 with TRBJ1-1; 7 bases match TRBD1. The CDR3 is made up of 15 amino acids. The J segment lost 5 bases and the V segment lost 4 bases, leaving 10 bases of the junction unmatched.